The next 26 T cell receptor beta chains were all read from a single sample in a study of T cell responses to AZD1222 COVID-19 vaccine. Profiled with immunoSEQ multiplex PCR; TCRdb holds only in-frame clones, not every one. The data contain some 100,000 clones, about 88% of them singletons. This specimen consisted of peripheral blood, obtained on day 0 of AZD1222 vaccination. Source of these receptors: an adult in good health.

CDR3 region: CASSMEGRDNEKLFF. DNA for the CDR3: TGTGCCAGTAGTATGGAAGGCAGGGATAATGAAAAACTGTTTTTT. The V gene is TRBV19, the J gene TRBJ1-4; tentatively, D is TRBD1 (5 bases). The V end lost 3 bases, the J end lost 4 bases, and 12 bases lay between the germline ends. Germline V lookup: CDR1 LNHDA, CDR2 SQIVND (reference sequence). The CDR3 spans 15 residues.

There are a few counts of this clone. This sequence joins TRBV7-7 and TRBJ2-1, with 8 nucleotides matching TRBD1. CDR1 SSHAT and CDR2 FNYEAQ come from the germline V gene (reference sequence). After removal of 0 bases from V and 6 bases from J, the junction contained 4 bases not matched to a gene. The CDR3 totals 15 residues. CDR3: CASSLAGTGLNEQFF. The CDR3 nucleotides read TGTGCCAGCAGCTTAGCTGGGACAGGCCTCAATGAGCAGTTCTTC.

The chain couples TRBV6-6 to TRBJ2-2, with 13 bases fitting TRBD2. The germline V gene has CDR1 MNHNY and CDR2 SVGAGI (reference sequence). This CDR3 has 16 residues. V lost 2 bases, J lost 6 bases, and 3 bases stayed unmatched. The CDR3 sequence: CASSYPGLAGAGELFF. CDR3 DNA: TGTGCCAGCAGTTACCCCGGACTAGCGGGAGCCGGGGAGCTGTTTTTT.

The chain recombines TRBV3-1 (or the pseudogene TRBV3-2) with TRBJ2-3, with 8 nucleotides matching TRBD2. The CDR3 is 16 residues long. The junction had 6 bases not matched to a gene; V was cut back by 0 bases and J by 4 bases. Germline V gene lookup returns CDR1 LGHDT and CDR2 YNNKEL (reference sequence). The CDR3 DNA reads TGTGCCAGCAGCCAAGATGGTATAGCGGGATCAGATACGCAGTATTTT. It specifies CASSQDGIAGSDTQYF.

Here the CDR3 DNA reads TGTGCCACCGGCGGGTACACCGGGGAGCTGTTTTTT. This sequence encodes CATGGYTGELFF. The chain recombines TRBV24-1 with TRBJ2-2; D is possibly TRBD2 (5 bases). The CDR3 has 12 amino acids. The ends were cut back, 9 bases at V and 3 bases at J, with 7 bases in the middle. CDR1 and CDR2 from the germline V gene are KGHDR and SFDVKD.

CDR3 coding DNA: TGTGCCAGCAGCTTAATATCGGGAGGGACATACGAGCAGTACTTC. It specifies CASSLISGGTYEQYF. The V call is TRBV7-2, the J call TRBJ2-7; 8 nucleotides line up with TRBD2. CDR3 size: 15 residues. Germline CDR1 SGHTA, CDR2 FQGNSA. The ends lost 2 bases at V and 4 bases at J; junction bases unmatched: 7. The full variable domain, in which reference TRBV7-2 and TRBJ2-7 provide the parts outside the CDR3, is GAGVSQSPSNKVTEKGKDVELRCDPISGHTALYWYRQSLGQGLEFLIYFQGNSAPDKSGLPSDRFSAERTGGSVSTLTIQRTQQEDSAVYLCASSLISGGTYEQYFGPGTRLTVT.

Turning to this clone: It is unclear where the CDR3 begins or ends on the DNA, so no DNA is shown, and the CDR3 is as TCRdb lists it. The chain joins TRBV1 to TRBJ2-1; TRBD2, the D gene given by the table, was not confirmed from the DNA. TRBV1 corresponds to a pseudogene. The CDR3 has 20 residues if both end residues are counted. Here the CDR3 reads CTSSQDLSTLGLAGYNEQFF.

V is TRBV7-9 and J is TRBJ2-3; TRBD1 matches at 9 bases. V lost 3 bases and J lost 0; bases outside the gene matches: 10. CDR1 and CDR2 from the germline V gene are SEHNR and FQNEAQ (reference sequence). The CDR3 consists of 18 residues. Here the CDR3 reads CASSFGQGRTFSTDTQYF. The CDR3 bases are TGTGCCAGCAGCTTTGGACAGGGGCGGACTTTTAGCACAGATACGCAGTATTTT.

The chain joins TRBV14 to TRBJ2-5, with 14 nucleotides matching TRBD2. The length of the CDR3 is 16 residues. With 4 bases clipped from V and 5 bases from J, the junction kept 6 bases outside the gene matches. Per the germline V gene, CDR1 is SGHDN and CDR2 is FVKESK. The CDR3 DNA reads as TGTGCCAGCAGCCGTCCGGGACTAGCGGGAGATGAGACCCAGTACTTC. Translation: CASSRPGLAGDETQYF.

The chain carries TRBV5-1 and TRBJ2-1; 8 bases are shared with TRBD2. Unmatched junction bases numbered 8, after V lost 0 bases and J lost 0 bases. The CDR3 runs 18 residues. Germline assignment: CDR1 SGHRS and CDR2 YFSETQ. This chain's CDR3 is CASSLASTSESSYNEQFF. The CDR3 DNA is TGCGCCAGCAGCTTGGCCTCGACTAGCGAGAGCTCCTACAATGAGCAGTTCTTC. The whole variable domain, remainder taken from reference TRBV5-1 and TRBJ2-1, is KAGVTQTPRYLIKTRGQQVTLSCSPISGHRSVSWYQQTPGQGLQFLFEYFSETQRNKGNFPGRFSGRQFSNSRSEMNVSTLELGDSALYLCASSLASTSESSYNEQFFGPGTRLTVL.

The chain recombines TRBV30 with TRBJ1-6; D unclear. Trimming cost V 4 bases and J 9 bases, with 10 bases left between them. The CDR3 is 12 amino acids. The germline V gene has CDR1 GTSNPN and CDR2 SVGIG (reference sequence). In DNA, the CDR3 is TGTGCCTGGACGCACGGCGGTTCACCCCTCCACTTT. Amino acids: CAWTHGGSPLHF.

This chain connects TRBV18 to TRBJ2-3; 7 positions match TRBD1. Trimming removed 2 bases from V and 6 bases from J; junction bases left unmatched: 14. Germline loops: CDR1 KGHSH, CDR2 LQKENI. The CDR3 covers 17 residues. CDR3 protein: CASSPAISGQGVDTQYF. The CDR3 DNA sequence: TGTGCCAGCTCACCAGCTATATCGGGCCAGGGGGTGGATACGCAGTATTTT. Combining the CDR3 with reference TRBV18 and TRBJ2-3 gives the whole variable domain NAGVMQNPRHLVRRRGQEARLRCSPMKGHSHVYWYRQLPEEGLKFMVYLQKENIIDESGMPKERFSAEFPKEGPSILRIQQVVRGDSAAYFCASSPAISGQGVDTQYFGPGTRLTVL.

V is TRBV30 and J is TRBJ1-1; D ambiguous. The V and J ends lost 3 bases and 3 bases respectively, with 17 bases between them. Germline CDR1 reads GTSNPN; CDR2 reads SVGIG (reference sequence). This CDR3 has 15 amino acids. CDR3: CAWSDLSGADTEAFF. As DNA, the CDR3 is TGTGCCTGGAGCGACCTGAGCGGTGCGGACACTGAAGCTTTCTTT.

The DNA for the CDR3 is TGTGCCAGCAGCTTCGGGCGGTCTGGAAACACCATATATTTT. Translating it yields CASSFGRSGNTIYF. The V gene is TRBV11-2, the J gene TRBJ1-3; D unresolved. V gave up 3 bases and J gave up 1 base, with 7 bases separating them. This CDR3 has 14 amino acids. CDR1 is SGHAT and CDR2 is FQNNGV in the germline V gene.

The chain uses TRBV27 and TRBJ1-1, with TRBD1 matching 7 bases. CDR3 length: 14 amino acids. Germline CDR1 and CDR2: MNHEY and SMNVEV (reference sequence). V lost 8 bases, J lost 2 bases, and 8 bases stayed unmatched. The CDR3, as DNA: TGTGCCAGCTTGAAAGGGGGCTCAAACACTGAAGCTTTCTTT. It encodes CASLKGGSNTEAFF.

The J gene is TRBJ2-5, the V gene TRBV5-1; D uncertain. This CDR3 is built from 16 residues. Per the germline V gene, CDR1 is SGHRS and CDR2 is YFSETQ. V lost 1 base and J lost 5, with 18 bases in between. The CDR3 sequence: CASSLHGSIDVETQYF. In DNA form, the CDR3 reads TGCGCCAGCAGCTTGCACGGGTCCATTGACGTGGAGACCCAGTACTTC.

The chain couples TRBV7-2 to TRBJ2-7; D is ambiguous. The germline gives CDR1 SGHTA, CDR2 FQGNSA. This CDR3 contains 13 residues. V gave up 1 base and J gave up 7 bases, with 11 bases separating them. CDR3: CASSLDERLEQYF. The CDR3 bases are TGTGCCAGCAGCTTAGACGAACGGCTGGAGCAGTACTTC.

The chain links TRBV7-2 to TRBJ1-1; D might be TRBD1 (6 bases). Germline values: CDR1 SGHTA, CDR2 FQGNSA. This CDR3 region has 16 residues. V lost 9 bases and J lost 1, with 21 bases in between. The CDR3 protein is CASGPSGTHQNTEAFF. The CDR3 nucleotides read TGTGCCAGTGGACCCAGCGGGACACATCAGAACACTGAAGCTTTCTTT. The entire variable domain, with the rest obtained from reference TRBV7-2 and TRBJ1-1, is as follows: GAGVSQSPSNKVTEKGKDVELRCDPISGHTALYWYRQSLGQGLEFLIYFQGNSAPDKSGLPSDRFSAERTGGSVSTLTIQRTQQEDSAVYLCASGPSGTHQNTEAFFGQGTRLTVV.

The V and J genes are TRBV5-1 and TRBJ2-6, with 8 nucleotides matching TRBD1. Trimming removed 6 bases from V and 4 bases from J; junction bases left unmatched: 6. CDR3 length: 15 amino acids. The germline gives CDR1 SGHRS, CDR2 YFSETQ. For the CDR3, the DNA is TGCGCCAGCACGCAGGGGGCGGGAGGGGCCAACGTCCTGACTTTC. Its translation is CASTQGAGGANVLTF.

The chain carries TRBV2 and TRBJ2-7; TRBD1 matches 10 bases. This CDR3 is built from 13 residues. Germline CDR1 and CDR2: SNHLY and FYNNEI. V shed 5 bases and J 6 bases; nucleotides not matched to a gene: 4. The CDR3 DNA reads as TGTGCCAGCAGTTGGGACAGGGGTGGCGAGCAGTACTTC. It encodes CASSWDRGGEQYF.

The rearrangement links TRBV2 to TRBJ2-1; 10 bases fit TRBD2. This CDR3 contains 15 residues. Germline-derived CDR1 and CDR2 are SNHLY and FYNNEI. With 3 bases clipped from V and 3 bases from J, the junction kept 2 bases outside the gene matches. The CDR3 is CASSDGLAVYNEQFF. The CDR3 DNA reads as TGTGCCAGCAGTGATGGACTAGCGGTCTACAATGAGCAGTTCTTC.

The chain is built from TRBV24-1 and TRBJ2-2; 9 bases align to TRBD2. The CDR3 is 18 residues long. Germline values: CDR1 KGHDR, CDR2 SFDVKD. Trimming at V came to 0 bases and at J to 8 bases, leaving 12 bases not matched to a gene. In DNA, the CDR3 is TGTGCCACCAGTGATTTGCCGGGGCGGGAGGGCCCGTCTGGGGAGCTGTTTTTT. Translated, it gives CATSDLPGREGPSGELFF.

V usage is TRBV7-2 and J usage is TRBJ1-1, with no clear D. V gave up 5 bases and J gave up 1 base, with 11 bases separating them. Germline CDR1 is SGHTA and CDR2 is FQGNSA. CDR3 length equals 14 residues. DNA for the CDR3: TGTGCCAGCAGCCTCCTGGCAGGGAACACTGAAGCTTTCTTT. As protein: CASSLLAGNTEAFF.

The rearrangement uses TRBV2 and TRBJ2-1; 8 positions agree with TRBD2. CDR1 and CDR2 from the germline V gene are SNHLY and FYNNEI. The CDR3 extends over 15 amino acids. V was pared by 6 bases and J by 0 bases, with 4 bases of the junction left unmatched. The CDR3 protein is CASSDTSGSYNEQFF. As DNA, the CDR3 is TGTGCCAGCAGCGATACTAGCGGCTCCTACAATGAGCAGTTCTTC.

V gene TRBV28 combines with J gene TRBJ1-3; D is perhaps TRBD1 (5 bases). The CDR3 extends over 16 amino acids. Trimming removed 7 bases from V and 4 bases from J, with 20 bases in between. Germline V gene data show CDR1 as MDHEN and CDR2 as SYDVKM. CDR3 DNA: TGTGCCAGCATCGAGGGGATGGGGGATTCAGGAAACACCATATATTTT. Translation: CASIEGMGDSGNTIYF.

This chain links TRBV9 with TRBJ1-2, with D uncertain. CDR3 length: 14 residues. The ends were cut back, 0 bases at V and 5 bases at J, with 11 bases in the middle. Germline values: CDR1 SGDLS, CDR2 YYNGEE. Written as DNA, the CDR3 is TGTGCCAGCAGCGTAGAGGGATTGGGGTATGGCTACACCTTC. This gives the protein CASSVEGLGYGYTF.